Presented here are 4 T cell receptor beta chains from one specimen sequenced in a study of blood T cells in healthy people across ages. A second about 6 to 11 cycle PCR used barcoded and J-beta primers. MiXCR was run by TCRdb on the 5' RACE reads, yielding one entry per CDR3 protein. The data show about 1.1 million distinct CDR3 sequences, approximately 38% seen once. The source material was blood. The receptors here all came from a young man in good health.

The CDR3 region is CSARTGNNQPQHF. CDR3 DNA: TGCAGCGCCAGAACAGGGAACAATCAGCCCCAGCATTTT. The chain is built from TRBV29-1 and TRBJ1-5; TRBD1 might be the D (6 bases). Germline V gene lookup returns CDR1 SQVTM and CDR2 ANQGSEA. V was pared by 7 bases and J by 3 bases, with 13 bases between. The CDR3 is 13 residues long.

This clonotype was seen repeatedly, ten times or more. V is TRBV4-3 and J is TRBJ2-2; D gene unclear. Germline CDR1 and CDR2: LGHNA and YSLEER. Deletions cut 0 bases from V and 6 bases from J, with 8 bases between. This CDR3 has 14 amino acids. CDR3 coding DNA: TGCGCCAGCAGCCAAGAATATGGGGCCGGGGAGCTGTTTTTT. This codes for CASSQEYGAGELFF.

Concerning this clonotype: This could be a read error, since a much larger clone is one nucleotide away. CDR3 nucleotide sequence: TGTGCCAGCAGCCAAGCTAGCGGGGCTACCTTCGCTGAGCAGTACTTC. Its protein is CASSQASGATFAEQYF. This chain joins TRBV4-2 and TRBJ2-7; 9 bases map to TRBD2. This CDR3 spans 16 amino acids. The germline V gene encodes CDR1 LGHNA and CDR2 YNFKEQ. Unmatched junction bases numbered 11, after V lost 1 base and J lost 7 bases.

This clonotype has ten or more counts. J is TRBJ1-2 and V is TRBV3-1, with D unclear. The CDR3 covers 15 residues. V was trimmed by 0 bases and J by 2 bases, leaving 10 bases between them. Looked up from germline, CDR1 is LGHDT and CDR2 is YNNKEL (reference sequence). The CDR3 reads CASSQDPPGNYGYTF. Written as DNA, the CDR3 is TGTGCCAGCAGCCAAGACCCACCGGGGAACTATGGCTACACCTTC.